Listed here are 30 T cell receptor beta chains from one sample, sequenced in a study of blood T cell repertoires in COVID-19. Assay used: immunoSEQ multiplex PCR; TCRdb lists only in-frame clones, some missing. The table includes a few hundred thousand clones, more than 90% detected once. What was sequenced was peripheral blood. Source of these receptors: a young adult with COVID-19, enrolled during active disease.

The genes are TRBV4-2 and TRBJ1-3; 9 nucleotides match TRBD1. This CDR3 contains 14 residues. Germline V lookup: CDR1 LGHNA, CDR2 YNFKEQ. Trimming cost V 4 bases and J 4 bases; bases outside gene matches: 2. The CDR3 DNA reads TGTGCCAGCAGCCTACAGGGGGCCGGAAACACCATATATTTT. Its protein product is CASSLQGAGNTIYF.

This clone was counted a few times. The chain recombines TRBV3-1 (or the pseudogene TRBV3-2) with TRBJ1-3; no definite D call. CDR1 and CDR2 from the germline V gene are LGHDT and YNNKEL (reference sequence). This CDR3 comprises 14 residues. V was cut by 5 bases and J by 0 bases, with 8 bases left in between. Here the CDR3 DNA reads TGTGCCAGCAGCGGCACAGACTCTGGAAACACCATATATTTT. Translated: CASSGTDSGNTIYF.

The rearrangement links TRBV6-6 to TRBJ2-5; 8 bases match TRBD2. V lost 6 bases to trimming and J lost 1 base; unmatched junction nucleotides: 10. This CDR3 has 16 amino acids. Germline V gene lookup returns CDR1 MNHNY and CDR2 SVGAGI (reference sequence). CDR3 sequence (DNA): TGTGCCAGCAGCTCCAGGCCGACTAGCGCCCAAGAGACCCAGTACTTC. Its translation is CASSSRPTSAQETQYF.

This chain links TRBV6-4 with TRBJ2-1, with a tentative D call TRBD1 (6 bases). Trimming removed 4 bases from V and 4 bases from J, with 17 bases in between. This CDR3 has 16 amino acids. Germline CDR1 and CDR2: MRHNA and SNTAGT. CDR3 loop: CASSAGRDNTYNEQFF. The CDR3 nucleotides read TGTGCCAGCAGTGCAGGCCGGGACAACACATACAATGAGCAGTTCTTC.

The chain joins TRBV19 to TRBJ2-1, with a weak D call TRBD2 (6 bases). Deletions cut 4 bases from V and 0 bases from J, with 10 bases between. Germline loops: CDR1 LNHDA, CDR2 SQIVND (reference sequence). The CDR3 has 15 amino acids. The CDR3 sequence: CASSKAGLSYNEQFF. The CDR3 nucleotides are TGTGCCAGTAGTAAGGCGGGGCTCTCCTACAATGAGCAGTTCTTC.

This clone was seen just once. The V gene is TRBV9, the J gene TRBJ2-1; D remains ambiguous. V lost 3 bases and J lost 7, with 5 bases in between. Germline V CDR1 and CDR2: SGDLS, YYNGEE. The CDR3 is made up of 11 amino acids. CDR3 sequence: CASSARNEQFF. The DNA of the CDR3 is TGTGCCAGCAGCGCGCGAAATGAGCAGTTCTTC.

This chain joins TRBV25-1 and TRBJ1-3, with D perhaps TRBD1 (5 bases). Germline V lookup: CDR1 MGHDK, CDR2 SYGVNS. V was cut by 9 bases and J by 2 bases, with 8 bases left in between. The CDR3 has 12 residues. The chain's CDR3 is CARQGAGNTIYF. CDR3 in DNA: TGTGCCAGGCAGGGCGCTGGAAACACCATATATTTT.

This clone turned up a few times. The chain recombines TRBV2 with TRBJ1-5, with TRBD1 matching 8 bases. In germline, CDR1 is SNHLY, CDR2 FYNNEI. The CDR3 spans 13 residues. J lost 7 bases, V lost 7 bases, and 6 bases had no gene match. CDR3 protein: CASISDRAQPQHF. The CDR3 DNA sequence: TGTGCCAGCATCTCGGACAGGGCCCAGCCCCAGCATTTT.

The rearrangement joins TRBV19 to TRBJ1-6, with D perhaps matching TRBD1 (6 bases). The germline V gene encodes CDR1 LNHDA and CDR2 SQIVND (reference sequence). V was clipped by 3 bases and J by 2 bases, with 17 bases between them. CDR3 length: 18 amino acids. The CDR3 DNA reads as TGTGCCAGTAGTATGACCTGGACAGCTGGGACCTATAATTCACCCCTCCACTTT. Encoded protein: CASSMTWTAGTYNSPLHF.

The chain combines TRBV9 with TRBJ2-7; D call uncertain. Trimming cost V 2 bases and J 0 bases, with 9 bases left between them. CDR1 SGDLS and CDR2 YYNGEE come from the germline V gene. This CDR3 contains 14 residues. The CDR3 nucleotides read TGTGCCAGCAGCGTGGCGGCGTTCTCCTACGAGCAGTACTTC. Its translation is CASSVAAFSYEQYF.

The chain links TRBV6-5 to TRBJ2-1; 8 nucleotides align to TRBD1. After removal of 5 bases from V and 8 bases from J, the junction contained 8 bases not matched to a gene. Germline V gene lookup returns CDR1 MNHEY and CDR2 SVGAGI. The CDR3 runs 14 residues. CDR3 nucleotides: TGTGCCAGCAGTCCTAATTTGACAGGGGATGAGCAGTTCTTC. It specifies CASSPNLTGDEQFF.

The CDR3 sequence: CTSSLQVNQPQHF. CDR3 in DNA: TGCACCAGCAGCCTTCAGGTTAATCAGCCCCAGCATTTT. The chain recombines TRBV1 with TRBJ1-5; the table gives TRBD1 as D, unverified against the DNA. TRBV1 is noted as a pseudogene. The CDR3 contains 13 residues.

CDR3 residues: CASSLRAAGGTEAFF. For the CDR3, the DNA is TGTGCCAGCAGCTTAAGGGCGGCAGGGGGAACTGAAGCTTTCTTT. The chain combines TRBV5-5 with TRBJ1-1; 7 bases fit TRBD1. The germline V gene encodes CDR1 SGHKS and CDR2 YYEKEE (reference sequence). The CDR3 runs 15 residues. Germline trimming cut 2 bases from V and 5 bases from J; bases unmatched to any gene: 9.

V is TRBV12-3 or TRBV12-4 and J is TRBJ1-2; D is possibly TRBD1 (6 bases). Deletions cut 5 bases from V and 9 bases from J, with 10 bases between. The CDR3 extends over 11 amino acids. Written as DNA, the CDR3 is TGTGCCAGCAGTCTCGGACAGCGCTACACCTTC. This codes for CASSLGQRYTF.

The gene calls are TRBV5-6 and TRBJ1-1, with a tentative D call TRBD1 (6 bases). The germline CDR1 and CDR2 sequences are SGHDT and YYEEEE. The V gene lost 4 bases and the J gene lost 4 bases, with 8 bases spanning the gap. The CDR3 has 12 residues. CDR3 in amino acids: CASSRDITEAFF. Here the CDR3 DNA reads TGTGCCAGCAGCCGGGACATCACTGAAGCTTTCTTT.

The chain uses TRBV4-2 and TRBJ1-1, with D perhaps matching TRBD1 (5 bases). The germline V gene encodes CDR1 LGHNA and CDR2 YNFKEQ. V was pared by 0 bases and J by 3 bases, with 11 bases between. The CDR3 length is 15 residues. CDR3 nucleotide sequence: TGTGCCAGCAGCCAAGATCTCGGGGGGTACACTGAAGCTTTCTTT. It specifies CASSQDLGGYTEAFF.

The rearrangement links TRBV21-1 to TRBJ1-2; the table's D call, TRBD1, was not checked against the DNA. TRBV21-1 counts as a pseudogene. The CDR3 has 14 amino acids. CDR3: CASRDSEGQPYYTF. CDR3 DNA: TGTGCCAGCAGAGACTCGGAGGGACAGCCCTACTACACCTTC.

The chain is built from TRBV29-1 and TRBJ2-2; the match to TRBD2 covers 13 bases. The CDR3 has 16 amino acids. The germline V gene encodes CDR1 SQVTM and CDR2 ANQGSEA. V trimming: 2 bases; J trimming: 4 bases; junction bases outside the gene matches: 4. The CDR3 bases are TGCAGCGTTGAAACTAGCGGGAGGGCCGTCACCGGGGAGCTGTTTTTT. This sequence encodes CSVETSGRAVTGELFF.

This chain uses TRBV19 with TRBJ1-1, with D possibly being TRBD1 (5 bases). Germline assignment: CDR1 LNHDA and CDR2 SQIVND (reference sequence). Trimming removed 6 bases at V and 6 bases at J, with 20 bases between. The length of the CDR3 is 15 residues. This CDR3 reads CASSPDSIRGAEAFF. Here the CDR3 DNA reads TGTGCCAGTAGCCCCGACAGTATACGTGGGGCTGAAGCTTTCTTT.

This rearrangement joins TRBV10-2 to TRBJ1-3, with TRBD1 identical over 7 bases. In germline, CDR1 is WSHSY, CDR2 SAAADI. This CDR3 is built from 14 residues. The V and J ends lost 6 bases and 3 bases, in that order; junction bases with no gene match: 5. The CDR3 nucleotides read TGCGCCAGCAGGGAGACAGGGAGTGGAAACACCATATATTTT. Amino acid sequence: CASRETGSGNTIYF.

The chain carries TRBV12-2 and TRBJ1-5; the D call in the table, TRBD1, was not verified against the DNA. TRBV12-2 is listed as a pseudogene. The CDR3 sequence is 16 residues long. Written as DNA, the CDR3 is TGTGCAAGTCGCTTAGCCCCTCGACAGGGCAATCAGCCCCAGCATTTT. As protein: CASRLAPRQGNQPQHF.

This sequence joins TRBV6-2 or TRBV6-3 and TRBJ2-5; TRBD2 agrees at 10 bases. Germline V gene lookup returns CDR1 MNHEY and CDR2 SVGEGT. V shed 5 bases and J 1 base; nucleotides not matched to a gene: 4. This CDR3 has 15 amino acids. Written as DNA, the CDR3 is TGTGCCAGCAGTCGGCGACTAGCGGGCCAAGAGACCCAGTACTTC. Translated, it gives CASSRRLAGQETQYF.

This clone was detected once. The rearrangement joins TRBV24-1 to TRBJ2-6; a possible D gene is TRBD2 (6 bases). CDR3 length equals 17 residues. The germline V gene encodes CDR1 KGHDR and CDR2 SFDVKD. V shed 4 bases and J shed 0 bases, with 12 bases lying between them. The CDR3 loop reads CATSESDGGSGANVLTF. The CDR3 bases are TGTGCCACCAGTGAATCGGACGGGGGCTCTGGGGCCAACGTCCTGACTTTC.

The V and J genes are TRBV29-1 and TRBJ2-7, with unresolved D. V lost 2 bases to trimming and J lost 2 bases, with 22 bases between them. This CDR3 is built from 17 residues. From germline, CDR1 is SQVTM and CDR2 ANQGSEA. The CDR3 protein is CSVERCRWFYQTYEQYF. The CDR3 nucleotides read TGCAGCGTTGAAAGGTGCAGGTGGTTCTACCAAACCTACGAGCAGTACTTC.

This clone has only one observation. V is TRBV30 and J is TRBJ2-1; TRBD2 matches at 9 bases. CDR3 length: 14 amino acids. The V and J ends lost 5 bases and 6 bases, in that order; junction bases with no gene match: 8. Germline CDR1 is GTSNPN and CDR2 is SVGIG (reference sequence). CDR3 nucleotides: TGTGCCTGGTGCATAGCGGGAGCCCTCAATGAGCAGTTCTTC. This translates into CAWCIAGALNEQFF.

This clone showed up just once. The chain joins TRBV5-6 to TRBJ2-2; D not certain. This CDR3 is built from 14 residues. CDR1 is SGHDT, CDR2 YYEEEE, per germline. Trimming removed 2 bases at V and 0 bases at J, with 5 bases between. The CDR3 region is CASSFYTNTGELFF. CDR3 coding DNA: TGTGCCAGCAGCTTTTACACGAACACCGGGGAGCTGTTTTTT.

J is TRBJ2-2 and V is TRBV5-1; 9 bases fit TRBD2. The length of the CDR3 is 15 residues. Trimming at V came to 3 bases and at J to 2 bases, leaving 2 bases not matched to a gene. From germline, CDR1 is SGHRS and CDR2 YFSETQ. The CDR3 nucleotides are TGCGCCAGCAGCTCGACTAGCGGTAACACCGGGGAGCTGTTTTTT. Its translation is CASSSTSGNTGELFF. Filled out from reference TRBV5-1 and TRBJ2-2, the complete variable domain reads KAGVTQTPRYLIKTRGQQVTLSCSPISGHRSVSWYQQTPGQGLQFLFEYFSETQRNKGNFPGRFSGRQFSNSRSEMNVSTLELGDSALYLCASSSTSGNTGELFFGEGSRLTVL.

This chain uses TRBV20-1 with TRBJ2-4, with D possibly being TRBD2 (7 bases). CDR1 DFQATT and CDR2 SNEGSKA come from the germline V gene (reference sequence). Trimming took off 3 bases at V and 0 bases at J, with 18 bases between the two ends. This CDR3 has 17 amino acids. The CDR3 DNA is TGCAGTGCTAGTGACGTGGGGGGGCGAGTAGCCAAAAACATTCAGTACTTC. Translation: CSASDVGGRVAKNIQYF.

This chain links TRBV7-9 with TRBJ2-1; 8 bases align to TRBD2. This CDR3 has 13 residues. Germline CDR1 SEHNR, CDR2 FQNEAQ (reference sequence). V gave up 3 bases and J gave up 7 bases; unmatched junction bases: 2. CDR3 region: CASSFRLANEQFF. The CDR3 DNA reads TGTGCCAGCAGCTTCCGACTAGCGAATGAGCAGTTCTTC.

The table lists this clone with a count of one. This sequence joins TRBV7-9 and TRBJ2-3, with D possibly being TRBD2 (6 bases). Germline CDR1 is SEHNR and CDR2 is FQNEAQ (reference sequence). V lost 5 bases, J lost 1 base, and 19 bases lay in between. The CDR3 runs to 17 residues. DNA for the CDR3: TGTGCCAGCAGCCCCCCCTTGTCGGGGAGGCGCACAGATACGCAGTATTTT. This codes for CASSPPLSGRRTDTQYF.